These 30 T cell receptor beta chains came from one sample sequenced in a study of T cell responses to AZD1222 COVID-19 vaccine. Measured with immunoSEQ multiplex PCR; TCRdb has only the in-frame clones, and not every one. The sample contains 85,000 or so clones, 80% to 95% of which appear only once. The sequences come from peripheral blood, collected 28 days after the second AZD1222 dose. The source of these receptors is an adult who received the AZD1222 COVID-19 vaccine.

The chain recombines TRBV13 with TRBJ1-6, with a weak D call TRBD1 (5 bases). This CDR3 comprises 14 residues. CDR1 PRHDT and CDR2 FYEKMQ come from the germline V gene (reference sequence). Trimming took off 3 bases at V and 4 bases at J, with 7 bases between the two ends. CDR3 amino acids: CASSFRQYNSPLHF. CDR3 DNA: TGTGCCAGCAGCTTTAGACAGTATAATTCACCCCTCCACTTT. Together with reference TRBV13 and TRBJ1-6, the CDR3 gives the full variable domain: AAGVIQSPRHLIKEKRETATLKCYPIPRHDTVYWYQQGPGQDPQFLISFYEKMQSDKGSIPDRFSAQQFSDYHSELNMSSLELGDSALYFCASSFRQYNSPLHFGNGTRLTVT.

The chain couples TRBV2 to TRBJ2-5; TRBD2 agrees at 8 bases. This CDR3 has 15 amino acids. The germline V gene has CDR1 SNHLY and CDR2 FYNNEI. The ends lost 6 bases at V and 0 bases at J; junction bases unmatched: 6. CDR3 in amino acids: CASRQGGGYQETQYF. CDR3 in DNA: TGTGCCAGCAGGCAGGGCGGGGGGTACCAAGAGACCCAGTACTTC.

The rearrangement uses TRBV29-1 and TRBJ1-1; a possible D gene is TRBD1 (6 bases). Trimming took off 3 bases at V and 4 bases at J, with 15 bases between the two ends. Germline CDR1 and CDR2: SQVTM and ANQGSEA. The CDR3 length is 14 residues. Here the CDR3 DNA reads TGCAGCGTTGATTGGGGGCGCGGGGGCACTGAAGCTTTCTTT. Translation gives CSVDWGRGGTEAFF.

J is TRBJ1-6 and V is TRBV3-1 (or the pseudogene TRBV3-2), with D possibly being TRBD1 (6 bases). Germline lookup yields CDR1 LGHDT and CDR2 YNNKEL (reference sequence). This CDR3 comprises 15 residues. V shed 7 bases and J shed 0 bases, with 10 bases lying between them. CDR3 residues: CASTPDSSYNSPLHF. The CDR3 coding sequence is TGTGCCAGCACTCCGGACAGCTCCTATAATTCACCCCTCCACTTT.

The V and J genes are TRBV6-5 and TRBJ1-6, with 10 bases identical to TRBD1. The CDR3 has 15 amino acids. The V gene end was trimmed by 2 bases and the J gene end by 7 bases; junction bases not matched to a gene: 2. Germline CDR1 MNHEY, CDR2 SVGAGI. CDR3 region: CASSYGTGVNSPLHF. CDR3 DNA: TGTGCCAGCAGTTACGGGACAGGGGTCAATTCACCCCTCCACTTT.

This chain connects TRBV7-8 to TRBJ2-3, with TRBD1 identical over 8 bases. CDR1 SGHVS and CDR2 FQNEAQ come from the germline V gene. The ends lost 5 bases at V and 6 bases at J; junction bases unmatched: 13. The CDR3 is 16 amino acids. CDR3 bases: TGTGCCAGCAGCCAGACCTACAGGGGGGAGGTGGATACGCAGTATTTT. Its protein is CASSQTYRGEVDTQYF.

V usage is TRBV14 and J usage is TRBJ2-1; D possibly corresponds to TRBD2 (6 bases). Trimming removed 3 bases from V and 6 bases from J, with 15 bases in between. Germline CDR1 SGHDN, CDR2 FVKESK. The CDR3 loop spans 15 amino acids. The CDR3 DNA reads as TGTGCCAGCAGCCAGCAACTAGCTCCCAGCAATGAGCAGTTCTTC. Protein product: CASSQQLAPSNEQFF. Combining the CDR3 with reference TRBV14 and TRBJ2-1 gives the whole variable domain EAGVTQFPSHSVIEKGQTVTLRCDPISGHDNLYWYRRVMGKEIKFLLHFVKESKQDESGMPNNRFLAERTGGTYSTLKVQPAELEDSGVYFCASSQQLAPSNEQFFGPGTRLTVL.

This chain links TRBV7-2 with TRBJ2-1; TRBD2 aligns across 9 bases. This CDR3 region has 16 residues. Germline values: CDR1 SGHTA, CDR2 FQGNSA. The V gene end was trimmed by 1 base and the J gene end by 7 bases; junction bases not matched to a gene: 8. The CDR3 sequence is CASSLVLSLAGNEQFF. CDR3 nucleotides: TGTGCCAGCAGCTTAGTCCTTAGCCTAGCGGGGAATGAGCAGTTCTTC. The whole variable domain, remainder taken from reference TRBV7-2 and TRBJ2-1, is GAGVSQSPSNKVTEKGKDVELRCDPISGHTALYWYRQSLGQGLEFLIYFQGNSAPDKSGLPSDRFSAERTGGSVSTLTIQRTQQEDSAVYLCASSLVLSLAGNEQFFGPGTRLTVL.

This clone was observed a single time. The V and J genes are TRBV12-3 or TRBV12-4 and TRBJ1-2; no clear D. The CDR3 runs 11 residues. The V end was cut by 5 bases, the J end by 8 bases, with 9 bases between. The CDR3 DNA reads as TGTGCCAGCAGTGGAAACCTAGGCTACACCTTC. It yields the protein CASSGNLGYTF.

This clone was observed once. The CDR3 nucleotides read TGTGCCAGCAGTTCTTTACAGGGTTGGACCGGGGAGCTGTTTTTT. The encoded protein is CASSSLQGWTGELFF. The rearrangement joins TRBV28 to TRBJ2-2; D possibly corresponds to TRBD1 (6 bases). The CDR3 length is 15 residues. V was shortened by 4 bases and J by 5 bases, with 14 bases between the two germline ends. Germline V gene data show CDR1 as MDHEN and CDR2 as SYDVKM.

The chain couples TRBV19 to TRBJ2-3; D could derive from TRBD1 or TRBD2 (6 bases each). The germline V and J ends were trimmed by 3 bases and 6 bases, with 13 bases remaining between them. Germline loops: CDR1 LNHDA, CDR2 SQIVND (reference sequence). The CDR3 covers 14 residues. The CDR3: CASSIRGRGDTQYF. The CDR3 nucleotides read TGTGCCAGTAGTATTCGGGGGCGGGGCGATACGCAGTATTTT.

As regards this clone: The sample carries other DNA sequences with the same CDR3. The V and J genes are TRBV7-9 and TRBJ2-1; 9 nucleotides agree with TRBD2. The length of the CDR3 is 15 residues. Germline CDR1 SEHNR, CDR2 FQNEAQ (reference sequence). V was pared by 3 bases and J by 4 bases, with 4 bases of the junction left unmatched. For the CDR3, the DNA is TGTGCCAGCAGCTTGACTAGCGGTTATTACAATGAGCAGTTCTTC. This encodes CASSLTSGYYNEQFF. Combining the CDR3 with reference TRBV7-9 and TRBJ2-1 gives the whole variable domain DTGVSQNPRHKITKRGQNVTFRCDPISEHNRLYWYRQTLGQGPEFLTYFQNEAQLEKSRLLSDRFSAERPKGSFSTLEIQRTEQGDSAMYLCASSLTSGYYNEQFFGPGTRLTVL.

The rearrangement joins TRBV2 to TRBJ2-5; 8 nucleotides line up with TRBD1. The CDR3 extends over 12 amino acids. Germline lookup yields CDR1 SNHLY and CDR2 FYNNEI. The junction had 3 bases not matched to a gene; V was cut back by 9 bases and J by 3 bases. The CDR3 DNA reads TGTGCCAGGAGGACAGGGAAAGAGACCCAGTACTTC. It is translated as CARRTGKETQYF.

V and J are TRBV3-1 (or the pseudogene TRBV3-2) and TRBJ2-1; a possible D gene is TRBD1 (6 bases). CDR3 length: 13 residues. V gave up 4 bases and J gave up 7 bases, with 11 bases separating them. Germline V gives CDR1 LGHDT, CDR2 YNNKEL (reference sequence). The CDR3: CASSLNRENEQFF. The CDR3 bases are TGTGCCAGCAGCCTGAACAGGGAGAATGAGCAGTTCTTC.

V and J are TRBV6-5 and TRBJ1-4; no firm D call. Germline CDR1 and CDR2: MNHEY and SVGAGI. The CDR3 covers 14 residues. Trimming took off 5 bases at V and 2 bases at J, with 9 bases between the two ends. CDR3 sequence (DNA): TGTGCCAGCAGTAGGACGAGGACTAATGAAAAACTGTTTTTT. This encodes CASSRTRTNEKLFF.

This chain links TRBV28 with TRBJ2-5; D assignment may be TRBD1 or TRBD2 (5 bases each). Per the germline V gene, CDR1 is MDHEN and CDR2 is SYDVKM. Trimming took 6 bases from V and 9 from J, leaving 23 bases between them. This CDR3 is built from 15 residues. CDR3 in DNA: TGTGCCAGCAGAAACCCGGGGACCGGCCTTGGGGCCCAGTACTTC. Its protein is CASRNPGTGLGAQYF.

The chain carries TRBV19 and TRBJ2-2; 9 bases align to TRBD2. Unmatched junction bases numbered 23, after V lost 6 bases and J lost 6 bases. Germline V gives CDR1 LNHDA, CDR2 SQIVND (reference sequence). The CDR3 sequence is 20 residues long. As DNA, the CDR3 is TGTGCCAGTAGAGGGGCGGACCTGGGGGTAGCGGGAGAATCGGCCGGGGAGCTGTTTTTT. Encoded protein: CASRGADLGVAGESAGELFF.

This chain uses TRBV2 with TRBJ2-1; D unclear. CDR3 size: 11 residues. Germline-derived CDR1 and CDR2 are SNHLY and FYNNEI. V was clipped by 2 bases and J by 5 bases, with 1 base between them. CDR3 sequence (DNA): TGTGCCAGCAGTGAAAACAATGAGCAGTTCTTC. Residues: CASSENNEQFF.

This clone was counted a single time. The chain is built from TRBV11-2 and TRBJ2-7; D not resolved. The CDR3 loop spans 13 amino acids. The ends were cut back, 3 bases at V and 13 bases at J, with 19 bases in the middle. Looked up from germline, CDR1 is SGHAT and CDR2 is FQNNGV. This CDR3 reads CASSFNRGDMCYF. CDR3 coding DNA: TGTGCCAGCAGCTTTAACAGAGGCGACATGTGTTACTTC.

The J gene is TRBJ2-5, the V gene TRBV5-1; 14 bases are a match to TRBD2. This CDR3 contains 16 residues. The germline V gene has CDR1 SGHRS and CDR2 YFSETQ. V lost 4 bases to trimming and J lost 5 bases; unmatched junction nucleotides: 7. The CDR3 sequence: CASSIGTSGSLETQYF. The CDR3 bases are TGCGCCAGCAGCATAGGGACTAGCGGGAGTTTGGAGACCCAGTACTTC. Filled out from reference TRBV5-1 and TRBJ2-5, the complete variable domain reads KAGVTQTPRYLIKTRGQQVTLSCSPISGHRSVSWYQQTPGQGLQFLFEYFSETQRNKGNFPGRFSGRQFSNSRSEMNVSTLELGDSALYLCASSIGTSGSLETQYFGPGTRLLVL.

The rearrangement joins TRBV28 to TRBJ1-2; D is unclear. Per the germline V gene, CDR1 is MDHEN and CDR2 is SYDVKM. The CDR3 covers 12 residues. Trimming stripped 4 bases from V and 4 bases from J, with 7 bases between. The CDR3 sequence is CASSSLTYGYTF. The CDR3 coding sequence is TGTGCCAGCAGTTCCCTAACCTATGGCTACACCTTC.

The genes are TRBV11-1 and TRBJ2-3; D is undetermined. Germline-derived CDR1 and CDR2 are SGHAT and FQDESV (reference sequence). Trimming took 4 bases from V and 1 from J, leaving 12 bases between them. The CDR3 spans 15 residues. DNA of the CDR3: TGTGCCAGCAGCTCCCTCCAGGTCGGCACAGATACGCAGTATTTT. Translating it yields CASSSLQVGTDTQYF. Drawing the rest from reference TRBV11-1 and TRBJ2-3, the complete variable domain is EAEVAQSPRYKITEKSQAVAFWCDPISGHATLYWYRQILGQGPELLVQFQDESVVDDSQLPKDRFSAERLKGVDSTLKIQPAELGDSAMYLCASSSLQVGTDTQYFGPGTRLTVL.

This clone has a single count. The V gene is TRBV4-1, the J gene TRBJ2-7; D is ambiguous. V lost 1 base and J lost 3, with 13 bases in between. Germline V CDR1 and CDR2: MGHRA, YSYEKL. This CDR3 has 15 amino acids. CDR3 nucleotides: TGCGCCAGCAGCCAAGGTGCTAGAGCCCACTACGAGCAGTACTTC. This gives the protein CASSQGARAHYEQYF.

This chain uses TRBV5-5 with TRBJ1-2, with TRBD1 identical over 9 bases. Germline V gives CDR1 SGHKS, CDR2 YYEKEE (reference sequence). This CDR3 contains 15 residues. The V gene end was trimmed by 4 bases and the J gene end by 6 bases; junction bases not matched to a gene: 10. For the CDR3, the DNA is TGTGCCAGCAGCCCTTGGGGACAGGGTTCGGATGGCTACACCTTC. Translation gives CASSPWGQGSDGYTF. Based on the CDR3 plus reference TRBV5-5 and TRBJ1-2, the full variable domain is DAGVTQSPTHLIKTRGQQVTLRCSPISGHKSVSWYQQVLGQGPQFIFQYYEKEERGRGNFPDRFSARQFPNYSSELNVNALLLGDSALYLCASSPWGQGSDGYTFGSGTRLTVV.

The V call is TRBV5-1, the J call TRBJ1-1, with a possible D match to TRBD1 (5 bases). V shed 1 base and J shed 5 bases, with 12 bases lying between them. Germline loops: CDR1 SGHRS, CDR2 YFSETQ. The CDR3 is made up of 14 amino acids. In DNA, the CDR3 is TGCGCCAGCAGCTTGATGGCAGGGAATACTGAAGCTTTCTTT. Amino acids: CASSLMAGNTEAFF. Variable domain in full (rest from reference TRBV5-1 and TRBJ1-1): KAGVTQTPRYLIKTRGQQVTLSCSPISGHRSVSWYQQTPGQGLQFLFEYFSETQRNKGNFPGRFSGRQFSNSRSEMNVSTLELGDSALYLCASSLMAGNTEAFFGQGTRLTVV.

The CDR3: CASSLTDSDNEQFF. The CDR3 nucleotides are TGTGCCAGCTCACTTACCGACAGTGACAATGAGCAGTTCTTC. The genes are TRBV18 and TRBJ2-1; the D gene is possibly TRBD1 (5 bases). Germline V CDR1 and CDR2: KGHSH, LQKENI. Trimming stripped 4 bases from V and 5 bases from J, with 12 bases between. The CDR3 has 14 residues.

The rearrangement joins TRBV2 to TRBJ1-1; D is possibly TRBD1 (6 bases). CDR1 and CDR2 from the germline V gene are SNHLY and FYNNEI. The V end was cut by 3 bases, the J end by 5 bases, with 7 bases between. This CDR3 spans 12 amino acids. The DNA of the CDR3 is TGTGCCAGCAGTGACCAGGGGACTGAAGCTTTCTTT. Encoded protein: CASSDQGTEAFF. Full variable domain (missing parts from reference TRBV2 and TRBJ1-1): EPEVTQTPSHQVTQMGQEVILRCVPISNHLYFYWYRQILGQKVEFLVSFYNNEISEKSEIFDDQFSVERPDGSNFTLKIRSTKLEDSAMYFCASSDQGTEAFFGQGTRLTVV.

The chain links TRBV19 to TRBJ1-5, with 8 bases identical to TRBD1. Unmatched junction bases numbered 5, after V lost 4 bases and J lost 6 bases. The CDR3 consists of 14 residues. CDR1 and CDR2 (germline): LNHDA, SQIVND (reference sequence). CDR3 sequence (DNA): TGTGCCAGTAGTAACGGACAGGGTCCTCAGCCCCAGCATTTT. Amino acid sequence: CASSNGQGPQPQHF. Complete variable domain (other parts from reference TRBV19 and TRBJ1-5): DGGITQSPKYLFRKEGQNVTLSCEQNLNHDAMYWYRQDPGQGLRLIYYSQIVNDFQKGDIAEGYSVSREKKESFPLTVTSAQKNPTAFYLCASSNGQGPQPQHFGDGTRLSIL.

The chain uses TRBV27 and TRBJ2-7; a possible D gene is TRBD2 (5 bases). Germline V gene lookup returns CDR1 MNHEY and CDR2 SMNVEV (reference sequence). This CDR3 region has 15 residues. V was clipped by 3 bases and J by 1 base, with 13 bases between them. Here the CDR3 DNA reads TGTGCCAGCAGTTTGGCTCTAGCTGGGTCCTACGAGCAGTACTTC. Amino acids: CASSLALAGSYEQYF.

The genes are TRBV5-1 and TRBJ1-1; a weak D match, TRBD1 (6 bases). There are 15 residues in the CDR3. Germline lookup yields CDR1 SGHRS and CDR2 YFSETQ. V was cut by 4 bases and J by 2 bases, with 15 bases left in between. The CDR3 sequence is CASSRGTTYNTEAFF. The CDR3 DNA reads as TGCGCCAGCAGCAGGGGGACTACTTATAACACTGAAGCTTTCTTT. The full variable domain, rest sourced from reference TRBV5-1 and TRBJ1-1, is KAGVTQTPRYLIKTRGQQVTLSCSPISGHRSVSWYQQTPGQGLQFLFEYFSETQRNKGNFPGRFSGRQFSNSRSEMNVSTLELGDSALYLCASSRGTTYNTEAFFGQGTRLTVV.